A selection of T cell receptor beta chains follows, all from one sample in a study of T-cell reconstitution after alpha-beta-depleted transplantation in children. MiXCR, applied by TCRdb to the PCR reads, yields one record per CDR3 protein. The repertoire includes 530,000 or so distinct CDR3 sequences, about a quarter of them detected once, and about a third sits in the top ten. The specimen comprised PBMCs, sampled before TCRalphabeta/CD19-depleted stem cell transplant. These receptors all stem from a boy in the first two years of life with Wiskott-Aldrich syndrome, due to receive a stem cell transplant. Both conserved end residues are part of each CDR3. The order of the fields is CDR3 protein, CDR3 DNA, V gene, D gene, clone size, J gene. The D gene is left open where the match is weak. The size field is filled for only some rows; it gives once, few, many or a size class.

CASSSVTQGNTEAFF,TGCGCCAGCAGCTCGGTTACACAGGGGAACACTGAAGCTTTCTTT,TRBV5-1,-,few,TRBJ1-1
CAIRGDSYNSPLHF,TGTGCCATCAGGGGGGACAGCTATAATTCACCCCTCCACTTT,TRBV10-3,TRBD1,-,TRBJ1-6
CASRGQAFNQPQHF,TGTGCCAGCAGGGGACAGGCCTTCAATCAGCCCCAGCATTTT,TRBV12-3/TRBV12-4,TRBD1,-,TRBJ1-5
CASSLASSGSQYEQYF,TGCGCCAGCAGCTTGGCTTCTAGCGGGAGCCAATACGAGCAGTACTTC,TRBV5-1,TRBD2,-,TRBJ2-7
CAWSAWAGLEMNTEAFF,TGTGCCTGGAGTGCCTGGGCAGGGCTTGAGATGAACACTGAAGCTTTCTTT,TRBV30,-,-,TRBJ1-1
CIARPTQLVVQFF,TGCATTGCTAGACCCACCCAACTCGTTGTGCAGTTCTTC,TRBV20-1,-,-,TRBJ2-1
CASSALPRGAEQFF,TGCGCCAGCAGCGCCCTTCCTCGGGGGGCTGAGCAGTTCTTC,TRBV5-1,-,-,TRBJ2-1
CASSLARLPQETQYF,TGCGCCAGCAGCTTGGCCAGACTACCTCAGGAGACCCAGTACTTC,TRBV5-1,-,few,TRBJ2-5
CASSSLAQNEQYF,TGTGCCAGCAGCTCGCTAGCGCAGAACGAGCAGTACTTC,TRBV5-4,-,-,TRBJ2-7
CSAIGRTSGSTDTQYF,TGCAGTGCTATCGGACGGACTAGCGGGAGCACAGATACGCAGTATTTT,TRBV20-1,TRBD2,many,TRBJ2-3
CASTQSGRSWTADTQYF,TGTGCCAGCACACAGAGCGGGAGGAGTTGGACCGCAGATACGCAGTATTTT,TRBV27,TRBD2,-,TRBJ2-3
CASSFGPGYTF,TGTGCCAGCAGTTTTGGTCCGGGCTACACCTTC,TRBV12-3/TRBV12-4,-,few,TRBJ1-2
CSASLGGPISYNEQFF,TGCAGTGCTAGTCTCGGCGGGCCGATCTCCTACAATGAGCAGTTCTTC,TRBV20-1,-,-,TRBJ2-1
CSVFLAGGYNEQFF,TGCAGCGTTTTTCTAGCGGGAGGGTACAATGAGCAGTTCTTC,TRBV29-1,TRBD2,-,TRBJ2-1
CASSISGQFYEQYF,TGCGCCAGCAGCATTTCGGGACAGTTCTACGAGCAGTACTTC,TRBV5-1,TRBD1,-,TRBJ2-7
CAISVRLAGDTGELFF,TGTGCCATCAGTGTTCGGCTAGCGGGGGACACCGGGGAGCTGTTTTTT,TRBV10-3,TRBD2,many,TRBJ2-2
CASRETEHTF,TGTGCCAGCAGGGAGACAGAGCACACCTTC,TRBV2,-,-,TRBJ1-2
CASSDMTGSNTEAFF,TGTGCCAGCAGCGACATGACAGGATCGAACACTGAAGCTTTCTTT,TRBV21-1,-,once,TRBJ1-1
CAISEERERSYNEQFF,TGTGCCATCAGTGAAGAGCGGGAGCGGTCCTACAATGAGCAGTTCTTC,TRBV10-3,TRBD2,-,TRBJ2-1
CASSGRGAGDTQYF,TGCGCCAGCAGCGGTCGTGGAGCGGGGGATACGCAGTATTTT,TRBV5-1,TRBD2,few,TRBJ2-3